This is a list of T cell receptor beta chains from one sample in a study of blood T cell repertoires in COVID-19. Assay used: immunoSEQ multiplex PCR; TCRdb lists only in-frame clones, some missing. The sample gives 150,000 to 200,000 clones, 75% to 90% of which show up once; under 3.5% is in the top ten. The specimen was peripheral blood. All receptors derive from a man aged 55 to 70 with acute or convalescent COVID-19. Both conserved end residues are part of each CDR3. D genes are given only for firm matches. Clone size is shown for a subset of rows, as once, few, many or a class of expanded clone.

clone_size: NA
j_call: TRBJ2-1
d_call: TRBD2
v_call: TRBV28
cdr3_aa: CASSLGTSQNEQFF
cdr3_nt: TGTGCCAGCAGTTTAGGGACTAGCCAAAATGAGCAGTTCTTC

clone_size: NA
j_call: TRBJ2-7
d_call: NA
v_call: TRBV27
cdr3_aa: CASRGTLSSYEQYF
cdr3_nt: TGTGCCAGCAGGGGGACATTGAGCTCCTACGAGCAGTACTTC

clone_size: NA
j_call: TRBJ2-1
d_call: NA
v_call: TRBV7-9
cdr3_aa: CASSPGLGQFF
cdr3_nt: TGTGCCAGCAGCCCTGGTCTAGGGCAGTTCTTC

clone_size: NA
j_call: TRBJ2-7
d_call: TRBD2
v_call: TRBV29-1
cdr3_aa: CSVETRLAGGKQYF
cdr3_nt: TGCAGCGTTGAAACGAGACTAGCGGGAGGTAAGCAGTACTTC

clone_size: NA
j_call: TRBJ2-1
d_call: TRBD2
v_call: TRBV18
cdr3_aa: CASSPGTSSYNEQFF
cdr3_nt: TGTGCCAGCTCACCCGGGACTAGCTCTTACAATGAGCAGTTCTTC

clone_size: once
j_call: TRBJ2-3
d_call: NA
v_call: TRBV18
cdr3_aa: CASSFSRDSVDTQYF
cdr3_nt: TGTGCCAGCTCCTTTTCGCGGGATAGTGTGGATACGCAGTATTTT

clone_size: NA
j_call: TRBJ1-2
d_call: TRBD1
v_call: TRBV2
cdr3_aa: CASRDRAPTGYTF
cdr3_nt: TGTGCCAGCAGGGACAGGGCGCCGACTGGCTACACCTTC

clone_size: NA
j_call: TRBJ2-1
d_call: TRBD2
v_call: TRBV29-1
cdr3_aa: CSVGDGRTNEQFF
cdr3_nt: TGCAGCGTTGGAGACGGGAGGACCAATGAGCAGTTCTTC

clone_size: NA
j_call: TRBJ2-7
d_call: TRBD1
v_call: TRBV28
cdr3_aa: CASSLLLGTGSNQYF
cdr3_nt: TGTGCCAGCAGTTTACTACTAGGGACAGGGTCCAACCAGTACTTC

clone_size: NA
j_call: TRBJ2-7
d_call: NA
v_call: TRBV3-1/TRBV3-2
cdr3_aa: CASQSDYNYEQYF
cdr3_nt: TGTGCCAGCCAATCGGACTATAACTACGAGCAGTACTTC

clone_size: NA
j_call: TRBJ1-6
d_call: NA
v_call: TRBV9
cdr3_aa: CASSSDSNSPLHF
cdr3_nt: TGTGCCAGCAGCTCGGACAGTAATTCACCCCTCCACTTT

clone_size: NA
j_call: TRBJ2-1
d_call: TRBD2
v_call: TRBV28
cdr3_aa: CASSLITSGTNEQFF
cdr3_nt: TGTGCCAGCAGTTTAATCACTAGCGGAACCAATGAGCAGTTCTTC

clone_size: NA
j_call: TRBJ2-1
d_call: TRBD2
v_call: TRBV2
cdr3_aa: CASSPGTSDYNEQFF
cdr3_nt: TGTGCCAGCAGCCCCGGGACTAGCGACTACAATGAGCAGTTCTTC

clone_size: NA
j_call: TRBJ2-5
d_call: TRBD1
v_call: TRBV5-4
cdr3_aa: CASSEVQGGETQYF
cdr3_nt: TGTGCCAGCAGCGAAGTACAGGGGGGAGAGACCCAGTACTTC

clone_size: NA
j_call: TRBJ2-7
d_call: TRBD1
v_call: TRBV28
cdr3_aa: CASSFSRTGSSYEQYF
cdr3_nt: TGTGCCAGCAGTTTCTCACGGACAGGGTCCTCCTACGAGCAGTACTTC

clone_size: NA
j_call: TRBJ2-2
d_call: TRBD2
v_call: TRBV11-3
cdr3_aa: CASSPGGLASGELFF
cdr3_nt: TGTGCCAGCAGCCCCGGGGGACTAGCGTCCGGGGAGCTGTTTTTT

clone_size: NA
j_call: TRBJ2-5
d_call: NA
v_call: TRBV6-2/TRBV6-3
cdr3_aa: CASSSTGSQAETQYF
cdr3_nt: TGTGCCAGCAGTTCAACCGGGAGCCAAGCAGAGACCCAGTACTTC

clone_size: few
j_call: TRBJ2-2
d_call: NA
v_call: TRBV6-2/TRBV6-3
cdr3_aa: CASSSGLDTGELFF
cdr3_nt: TGTGCCAGCAGTTCTGGACTTGACACCGGGGAGCTGTTTTTT

clone_size: NA
j_call: TRBJ1-1
d_call: TRBD1
v_call: TRBV6-5
cdr3_aa: CASSSGGQGNTEAFF
cdr3_nt: TGTGCCAGCAGTTCCGGGGGACAGGGGAACACTGAAGCTTTCTTT

clone_size: NA
j_call: TRBJ2-2
d_call: TRBD2
v_call: TRBV7-9
cdr3_aa: CASSGRWRETTGELFF
cdr3_nt: TGTGCCAGCAGCGGTCGGTGGCGGGAGACGACCGGGGAGCTGTTTTTT

clone_size: NA
j_call: TRBJ1-5
d_call: TRBD1
v_call: TRBV19
cdr3_aa: CASRGTGGDQPQHF
cdr3_nt: TGTGCCAGTAGGGGAACAGGGGGCGATCAGCCCCAGCATTTT

clone_size: NA
j_call: TRBJ2-1
d_call: TRBD2
v_call: TRBV7-3
cdr3_aa: CASIRLAGPPYNEQFF
cdr3_nt: TGTGCCAGCATCCGACTAGCGGGGCCTCCCTACAATGAGCAGTTCTTC

clone_size: NA
j_call: TRBJ1-2
d_call: TRBD1
v_call: TRBV28
cdr3_aa: CASSPEDRAPYGYTF
cdr3_nt: TGTGCCAGCAGTCCCGAGGACAGGGCCCCCTATGGCTACACCTTC

clone_size: NA
j_call: TRBJ2-1
d_call: TRBD2
v_call: TRBV5-1
cdr3_aa: CASSFPLAGDEQFF
cdr3_nt: TGCGCCAGCAGCTTCCCGCTAGCGGGCGATGAGCAGTTCTTC